This T cell receptor (beta chain) was found in a study of blood T cell repertoires in COVID-19 (dated by TCRdb to about 2020). Describing the broader study: Samples covering the acute and convalescent phases of COVID-19 were provided by collaborators in the United States, Italy and Spain. The material from the prospective study consisted of cDNA or gDNA derived from T cells, B-cell-depleted T cells, or PBMCs. Deeply sampled blood TCRbeta repertoires from subjects exposed to, actively infected with, or recovered from COVID-19 were included in the dataset. The repertoires were released in a freely available public database meant as a resource for research on the immune response to SARS-CoV-2. The samples were drawn from the first 160 participants of the ongoing ImmuneRACE study and from some 1,300 subjects provided by 6 global collaborators. The sample metadata nearly always contained a de-identified subject ID, COVID-19 status, age in years and sex. Where available, HLA class I and class II types were taken from metadata supplied by the sample provider and were not determined by assay-based typing. General conclusions and limits of the study: The quantity of clinical and demographic metadata differed by source and by participant and was supplied without curation.

Its CDR3 holds 14 amino acids, cysteine through phenylalanine. The retained sequence is limited to the CDR3, 42 bases, with the frame set at the first base. CDR1 and CDR2 are read off the germline V gene as SGHRS and YFSETQ. V lost 5 bases and J lost 5 bases, and the count of bases not matched to a germline gene is 7. TCRbeta CDR3 regions were amplified from genomic DNA using the immunoSEQ Assay, a bias-controlled multiplex PCR. From the authors' description of their analysis: The number of nucleated cells in each sample was estimated by amplification of reference gene primers within the assay. Sequence reads were collapsed and filtered to measure the absolute abundance of every unique TCRbeta CDR3 rearrangement. Productive Simpson clonality was computed per sample as the square root of Simpson's diversity index over productive rearrangements. Held by TCRdb, this immuneACCESS table contains in-frame sequences only and omits some clones. Under half of the omission traces to an unresolved V gene where checked; the cause of the rest is unknown. V, J and clone size are those of that table, while D and trimming were read from the DNA. This sample has 200,000 or so clones in its table, and roughly 84% of those were observed once. The ten largest clones capture about 13% of the sample.

On this clone itself: Its antigen is currently not known. There are no base qualities to consult, and no much larger clone falls within one base. This same CDR3 is encoded by further DNA sequences in the sample.

Collaborating institutions collected whole blood in K2EDTA tubes following their own protocols. For TCRbeta analysis, collaborators shipped samples as frozen whole blood, isolated PBMCs, or DNA extracted from either of those sample types. This TCR was recovered from a human donor in a cohort sampled during active COVID-19. Sequencing used peripheral blood. In this chain, TRBV5-1 is recombined with TRBJ2-3; 8 bases in the middle match TRBD2. The nucleotide sequence reads as follows: TGCGCCAGCAGTTTGAGTCGGGGGGGAGATACGCAGTATTTT. Its protein is CASSLSRGGDTQYF.